This entry features one T cell receptor beta chain sequence. What it binds is unknown. This specimen belongs to a study of cytomegalovirus exposure and HLA in healthy donors. Study-wide background: As an earlier analysis found, 150 million to 200 million T cells yielded about 100 million unique TCR beta sequences.

Regarding the study as a whole: Later analysis associated a missense DCLRE1C variant with TCR beta V- and J-gene trimming.

This CDR3 spans 15 amino acids. CDR1 is KGHSH, CDR2 LQKENI, per germline. The V and J ends lost 0 bases and 5 bases, in that order; junction bases with no gene match: 4. This PCR relied on a set of 60 Vbeta primers and 13 Jbeta primers. Profiling relied on immunoSEQ multiplex PCR, and the TCRdb table lists in-frame clones only, not all of them. The sample records about 160,000 clones, approximately 80% being singletons. Material: PBMCs. The clonotype comes from a man aged 25 to 40 in good health and CMV-seropositive. The gene calls are TRBV18 and TRBJ1-2, with TRBD1 matching over 9 bases. This CDR3 is CASSPPTGGEYGYTF. The CDR3 DNA sequence: TGTGCCAGCTCACCACCTACAGGGGGCGAGTATGGCTACACCTTC.